This TCR beta chain came from a study of graft-versus-host responses after intestinal transplantation. Across the study: Grafts were multivisceral, liver-intestinal, or isolated intestinal. All of the recipients had induction that used anti-thymocyte globulin, then tacrolimus and steroids for 2 to 3 years. Study results and caveats: Some patients had graft-donor T cell macrochimerism. In their allografts, the ratios of graft-versus-host to host-versus-graft T cell clones were high.

Some clones are missing from TCRdb's copy, which holds only in-frame ones; the method was immunoSEQ multiplex PCR. The table records about 97,000 clones, 80% to 95% of them present only once. As to this clone: Its target is unknown.

Unmatched junction bases numbered 9, after V lost 5 bases and J lost 4 bases. CDR3 length: 15 amino acids. Germline loops: CDR1 SGHVS, CDR2 FQNEAQ. This receptor was identified in a human patient who received an intestinal transplant, so some T cells may come from the graft donor. The chain employs TRBV7-8 and TRBJ1-2; 8 bases match TRBD1. Specimen: PBMCs, collected about 460 days after intestinal transplant. The CDR3 loop reads CASSQWTGQVYGYTF. The CDR3 nucleotides read TGTGCCAGCAGCCAGTGGACAGGGCAGGTCTATGGCTACACCTTC.